These T cell receptor beta chains were read from a single sample in a study of naive and memory T cell subsets. TCRdb passed the UMI-ligation and nested PCR reads through MiXCR, listing each CDR3 protein once. This sample carries about 140,000 distinct CDR3 sequences, roughly a fifth of them seen once, and the ten largest clones take 0.6% to 0.7%. Material for sequencing was naive CD8+ T cells from blood. These receptors all stem from a human donor in good health. The CDR3 runs from the conserved cysteine through the conserved F or W. D genes are given only for firm matches. Clone sizes are given selectively: once, few, many, or a class where the clone is expanded.

>TRBD1|TRBV5-1|TRBJ2-7|.
CASSRGDRAYEQYF
TGCGCCAGCAGCCGTGGGGACAGAGCCTACGAGCAGTACTTC
>.|TRBV11-2|TRBJ2-7|.
CASSSHTGTGTYEQYF
TGTGCCAGCAGCTCCCACACCGGGACTGGGACGTACGAGCAGTACTTC
>TRBD1|TRBV9|TRBJ2-7|many
CASSVGTGNEQYF
TGTGCCAGCAGCGTAGGGACAGGGAACGAGCAGTACTTC
>.|TRBV20-1|TRBJ1-5|.
CSAVEPFGTEDEKPQHF
TGCAGTGCTGTTGAACCCTTCGGGACCGAAGATGAAAAGCCCCAGCATTTT
>.|TRBV29-1|TRBJ2-7|many
CSVEVEAGIVYEQYF
TGCAGCGTTGAAGTGGAGGCAGGGATTGTCTACGAGCAGTACTTC
>TRBD2|TRBV6-5|TRBJ2-1|.
CASSYSGGPGNEQFF
TGTGCCAGCAGTTACTCGGGAGGGCCGGGGAATGAGCAGTTCTTC
>TRBD2|TRBV7-6|TRBJ2-1|.
CASSLAWPGTSIDNEQFF
TGTGCCAGCAGCTTAGCCTGGCCTGGGACTAGCATAGACAATGAGCAGTTCTTC
>.|TRBV27|TRBJ1-5|many
CASSFGGSNQPQHF
TGTGCCAGCAGTTTCGGAGGGAGCAATCAGCCCCAGCATTTT
>TRBD1|TRBV6-2/TRBV6-3|TRBJ1-5|.
CASSDGTGGFQPQHF
TGTGCCAGCAGTGACGGGACAGGGGGCTTTCAGCCCCAGCATTTT
>.|TRBV5-4|TRBJ2-1|few
CASSPVLRDEQFF
TGTGCCAGCAGCCCGGTCCTAAGGGATGAGCAGTTCTTC
>.|TRBV28|TRBJ1-6|few
CASSPFGADSPLHF
TGTGCCAGCAGCCCCTTTGGGGCAGACTCACCCCTCCACTTT
>TRBD2|TRBV20-1|TRBJ2-7|.
CSARDLYGGATYEQYF
TGCAGTGCTAGAGATCTGTACGGGGGGGCCACCTACGAGCAGTACTTC
>TRBD1|TRBV7-6|TRBJ1-1|few
CASSFGQGDTEAFF
TGTGCCAGCAGCTTCGGACAGGGCGATACTGAAGCTTTCTTT
>.|TRBV25-1|TRBJ2-3|.
CASSDSSLGTDTQYF
TGTGCCAGCAGTGACTCCTCACTAGGCACAGATACGCAGTATTTT
>.|TRBV20-1|TRBJ2-7|few
CSASGDTSYEQYF
TGCAGTGCTAGCGGGGACACCTCCTACGAGCAGTACTTC
>.|TRBV4-1|TRBJ1-5|few
CASSGTTGNQPQHF
TGCGCCAGCAGCGGGACCACGGGCAATCAGCCCCAGCATTTT
>.|TRBV12-3/TRBV12-4|TRBJ1-1|.
CASSLELDNTEAFF
TGTGCCAGCAGTTTGGAGCTGGACAACACTGAAGCTTTCTTT
>.|TRBV4-3|TRBJ1-3|.
CASSQDAPPGASGNTIYF
TGCGCCAGCAGCCAAGATGCCCCCCCCGGGGCCTCTGGAAACACCATATATTTT
>.|TRBV29-1|TRBJ2-2|.
CSVDAGNTGELFF
TGCAGCGTTGACGCAGGGAACACCGGGGAGCTGTTTTTT
>.|TRBV7-2|TRBJ2-1|few
CASSLDSYEQFF
TGTGCCAGCAGCTTAGATAGCTATGAGCAGTTCTTC
>TRBD2|TRBV20-1|TRBJ2-7|few
CSARDPTGTRYYEQYF
TGCAGTGCTAGAGATCCCACCGGGACTAGGTACTACGAGCAGTACTTC
>TRBD1|TRBV27|TRBJ2-3|few
CASGPGQGDTQYF
TGTGCCAGCGGGCCGGGACAGGGAGATACGCAGTATTTT
>.|TRBV20-1|TRBJ2-1|.
CSANSLKGGYNEQFF
TGCAGTGCCAACTCCTTAAAGGGGGGGTACAATGAGCAGTTCTTC
>TRBD1|TRBV29-1|TRBJ2-5|few
CSVEKAGGQETQYF
TGCAGCGTTGAAAAGGCAGGGGGCCAAGAGACCCAGTACTTC
>.|TRBV9|TRBJ2-2|few
CASSYFDGELFF
TGTGCCAGCAGTTACTTCGACGGGGAGCTGTTTTTT
>.|TRBV29-1|TRBJ1-1|.
CSGGRDTEAFF
TGCAGCGGGGGTAGGGACACTGAAGCTTTCTTT
>.|TRBV6-5|TRBJ2-7|.
CASSPVSGEQYF
TGTGCCAGCAGCCCCGTGAGCGGGGAGCAGTACTTC
>TRBD1|TRBV6-5|TRBJ1-2|.
CASRQLQGGFEGYTF
TGTGCCAGCCGCCAGTTACAGGGGGGTTTCGAGGGCTACACCTTC
>.|TRBV27|TRBJ1-1|.
CASSPPGSHTEAFF
TGTGCCAGCAGTCCACCCGGGAGCCACACTGAAGCTTTCTTT
>.|TRBV10-3|TRBJ2-1|few
CAISQESSYNEQFF
TGTGCCATCAGTCAGGAGAGCTCCTACAATGAGCAGTTCTTC
>TRBD2|TRBV12-3/TRBV12-4|TRBJ2-1|few
CASSLEGGRRYNEQFF
TGTGCCAGCAGTTTAGAAGGCGGGAGGAGGTACAATGAGCAGTTCTTC
>TRBD1|TRBV7-9|TRBJ2-1|.
CASSLRLGQILYNEQFF
TGTGCCAGCAGCCTCCGATTGGGACAGATTCTTTACAATGAGCAGTTCTTC
>.|TRBV5-1|TRBJ2-3|.
CASSLAAGRFTDTQYF
TGCGCCAGCAGCTTGGCGGCGGGACGATTCACAGATACGCAGTATTTT